These 30 T cell receptor beta chains originate from one sample sequenced in a study of cytomegalovirus exposure and HLA in healthy donors. PCR was performed using 60 Vbeta and 13 Jbeta primers. TCRdb's copy holds only in-frame clones and misses some; the assay was immunoSEQ multiplex PCR. The table lists some 150,000 clones, 60% to 85% of them singletons. The material sequenced was PBMCs. The receptors were sampled from a female donor in good health and CMV-seronegative.

A remark on this clone: The same CDR3 is also encoded by other DNA sequences in this sample. This sequence joins TRBV5-4 and TRBJ2-3, with D possibly being TRBD1 (7 bases). V dropped 5 bases and J dropped 2 bases, with 15 bases sitting between them. This CDR3 is built from 15 residues. CDR1 is SGHNT, CDR2 YYREEE, per germline (reference sequence). The CDR3 protein is CASSGGTDPTDTQYF. DNA of the CDR3: TGTGCCAGCAGTGGGGGGACAGACCCCACAGATACGCAGTATTTT.

This chain connects TRBV9 to TRBJ2-5; 9 bases are a match to TRBD2. Unmatched junction bases numbered 11, after V lost 6 bases and J lost 5 bases. This CDR3 has 15 amino acids. CDR1 is SGDLS and CDR2 is YYNGEE in the germline V gene. In DNA form, the CDR3 reads TGTGCCAGCAACCGACGCGGGGGGGCGGCGGAGACCCAGTACTTC. It specifies CASNRRGGAAETQYF.

The chain employs TRBV7-7 and TRBJ2-5; D is possibly TRBD2 (6 bases). CDR1 is SSHAT, CDR2 FNYEAQ, per germline (reference sequence). This CDR3 region has 14 residues. Trimming removed 1 base at V and 5 bases at J, with 11 bases between. Here the CDR3 reads CASSLGLSGETQYF. The CDR3 DNA reads TGTGCCAGCAGCTTAGGGTTGAGCGGGGAGACCCAGTACTTC.

The J gene is TRBJ2-1, the V gene TRBV14; maybe TRBD2 (6 bases). CDR1 and CDR2 from the germline V gene are SGHDN and FVKESK. The V end was cut by 3 bases, the J end by 2 bases, with 11 bases between. The CDR3 has 15 residues. CDR3 loop: CASSHQREPYNEQFF. CDR3 nucleotide sequence: TGTGCCAGCAGCCATCAACGGGAGCCCTACAATGAGCAGTTCTTC.

The gene calls are TRBV5-1 and TRBJ2-3; D might be TRBD1 (5 bases). Germline CDR1 is SGHRS and CDR2 is YFSETQ. The CDR3 totals 14 residues. Trimming removed 4 bases from V and 2 bases from J, with 11 bases in between. CDR3 amino acids: CASSRQYLTDTQYF. The CDR3 bases are TGCGCCAGCAGCAGACAGTATCTCACAGATACGCAGTATTTT.

CDR3 amino acids: CASSLGTVTPNTEAFF. The DNA of the CDR3 is TGTGCCAGCAGCTTGGGGACAGTGACCCCGAACACTGAAGCTTTCTTT. The genes are TRBV13 and TRBJ1-1; 7 bases fit TRBD1. The V gene end was trimmed by 3 bases and the J gene end by 1 base; junction bases not matched to a gene: 8. CDR3 length: 16 residues. CDR1 is PRHDT and CDR2 is FYEKMQ in the germline V gene (reference sequence).

CDR3 amino acids: CASSPSGTAHEAFF. CDR3 sequence (DNA): TGTGCCAGCAGCCCCTCAGGGACAGCACATGAAGCTTTCTTT. The chain joins TRBV7-2 to TRBJ1-1, with 7 positions matching TRBD1. Germline assignment: CDR1 SGHTA and CDR2 FQGNSA. V lost 5 bases, J lost 7 bases, and 10 bases stayed unmatched. The CDR3 has 14 residues.

V and J are TRBV7-2 and TRBJ2-2, with TRBD2 matching 9 bases. V shed 4 bases, J shed 3 bases, and the junction held 6 bases outside the gene matches. The CDR3 is made up of 16 amino acids. The V gene's germline CDR1 is SGHTA and CDR2 FQGNSA. CDR3: CASSYSAGGYTGELFF. The CDR3 DNA reads as TGTGCCAGCAGCTATTCGGCGGGAGGGTACACCGGGGAGCTGTTTTTT.

Notes on this clone: The germline gene is not matched at one end of the junction; a read error may be the cause. The CDR3 here is CASSPPVISGANGLTF. CDR3 in DNA: TGCGCCAGCAGTCCTCCGGTTATCTCTGGGGCCAACGGCCTGACTTTC. The chain has TRBV4-1 and TRBJ2-6; D may be TRBD1 (5 bases). The CDR3 contains 16 residues. From germline, CDR1 is MGHRA and CDR2 YSYEKL.

The chain is built from TRBV5-4 and TRBJ2-7; possibly TRBD2 for D (6 bases). The CDR3 has 14 residues. V was shortened by 3 bases and J by 7 bases, with 17 bases between the two germline ends. Germline assignment: CDR1 SGHNT and CDR2 YYREEE (reference sequence). This CDR3 is CASSSAPPEGEQYF. In nucleotides, the CDR3 is TGTGCCAGCAGCTCCGCACCTCCGGAGGGGGAGCAGTACTTC.

The chain combines TRBV6-5 with TRBJ1-2; D might be TRBD1 (5 bases). The V end lost 0 bases, the J end lost 6 bases, and 14 bases lay between the germline ends. Germline V gene data show CDR1 as MNHEY and CDR2 as SVGAGI. This CDR3 has 15 amino acids. The DNA for the CDR3 is TGTGCCAGCAGTTACTCTTATATTGGGGCGAATGGCTACACCTTC. As protein: CASSYSYIGANGYTF.

J is TRBJ2-1 and V is TRBV10-3; D possibly corresponds to TRBD2 (6 bases). Germline-derived CDR1 and CDR2 are ENHRY and SYGVKD. The ends were cut back, 6 bases at V and 6 bases at J, with 9 bases in the middle. This CDR3 contains 12 residues. The CDR3 nucleotides read TGTGCCATCAGCCTTAGCGGCAATGAGCAGTTCTTC. Amino acid sequence: CAISLSGNEQFF.

CDR3 region: CASSTTGTSTNQPQHF. The CDR3 nucleotides read TGTGCCAGCTCCACCACGGGGACAAGCACTAATCAGCCCCAGCATTTT. The gene calls are TRBV7-2 and TRBJ1-5, with a possible D match to TRBD1 (6 bases). The CDR3 totals 16 residues. V was shortened by 8 bases and J by 4 bases, with 21 bases between the two germline ends. Germline CDR1 SGHTA, CDR2 FQGNSA.

As for this clone: Other nucleotide sequences in the sample specify the same CDR3. The CDR3 loop reads CASSLRGYGYTF. In DNA, the CDR3 is TGTGCCAGCAGTTTACGGGGTTATGGCTACACCTTC. The chain recombines TRBV28 with TRBJ1-2; D unclear. CDR1 and CDR2 (germline): MDHEN, SYDVKM. The CDR3 totals 12 residues. Trimming shortened V by 2 bases and J by 5 bases, and 6 bases separated the two germline ends.

The chain has TRBV28 and TRBJ1-4; 10 bases fit TRBD1. Germline CDR1 MDHEN, CDR2 SYDVKM. CDR3 length equals 17 residues. With 5 bases clipped from V and 6 bases from J, the junction kept 12 bases outside the gene matches. DNA for the CDR3: TGTGCCAGCAGTGACCCCCGTTCGGGGACAGGGGATGAAAAACTGTTTTTT. This encodes CASSDPRSGTGDEKLFF.

This clone was counted between two and nine times. The chain employs TRBV15 and TRBJ1-1, with D uncertain. Trimming removed 5 bases at V and 5 bases at J, with 12 bases between. This CDR3 is built from 13 residues. CDR1 and CDR2 from the germline V gene are LNHNV and YYDKDF (reference sequence). CDR3 loop: CATSGAGWTEAFF. CDR3 DNA: TGTGCCACCAGCGGCGCCGGGTGGACTGAAGCTTTCTTT.

This chain connects TRBV7-3 to TRBJ2-5; D may be TRBD1 (6 bases). V lost 1 base, J lost 5 bases, and 14 bases lay in between. This CDR3 spans 15 amino acids. Germline-derived CDR1 and CDR2 are SGHTA and FQGTGA. The CDR3, as DNA: TGTGCCAGCAGCTTAATTCCAGGGGCTGTTGAGACCCAGTACTTC. Its protein is CASSLIPGAVETQYF.

This clone has just one count. The chain has TRBV9 and TRBJ1-2, with TRBD1 matching over 7 bases. Germline V gene lookup returns CDR1 SGDLS and CDR2 YYNGEE. The CDR3 has 13 amino acids. With V trimmed by 0 bases and J by 7 bases, 3 bases remained unmatched. The CDR3 protein is CASSVGGGRGYTF. The CDR3 DNA follows: TGTGCCAGCAGCGTAGGAGGGGGCCGTGGCTACACCTTC.

The chain has TRBV5-1 and TRBJ2-5; tentative D call: TRBD2 (5 bases). TRBJ2-7 matches the DNA end more closely, so the J call is doubtful. The CDR3 is made up of 14 amino acids. Germline-derived CDR1 and CDR2 are SGHRS and YFSETQ. CDR3 region: CASSLVGVSSEQYF. CDR3 in DNA: TGCGCCAGCAGCTTGGTCGGGGTGAGCTCCGAGCAGTACTTC.

V gene TRBV11-2 combines with J gene TRBJ2-7; 9 nucleotides align to TRBD2. The V gene end was trimmed by 6 bases and the J gene end by 5 bases; junction bases not matched to a gene: 11. The CDR3 loop spans 15 amino acids. Germline CDR1 is SGHAT and CDR2 is FQNNGV. The CDR3 protein is CASSPSSGRGNEQYF. CDR3 DNA sequence: TGTGCCAGCAGTCCCAGTAGCGGGAGAGGAAACGAGCAGTACTTC.

V gene TRBV7-2 combines with J gene TRBJ1-2; 9 bases are a match to TRBD1. In germline, CDR1 is SGHTA, CDR2 FQGNSA. Trimming removed 8 bases from V and 4 bases from J; junction bases left unmatched: 2. CDR3 length: 12 amino acids. CDR3 region: CASSDRGYGYTF. DNA of the CDR3: TGTGCCAGCTCGGACAGGGGCTATGGCTACACCTTC.

DNA of the CDR3: TGTGCCAGCAGTTCCGGGACAGGGGGGCCCTACGAGCAGTACTTC. Its translation is CASSSGTGGPYEQYF. V usage is TRBV6-5 and J usage is TRBJ2-7, with 11 bases aligning to TRBD1. The germline V gene encodes CDR1 MNHEY and CDR2 SVGAGI. The CDR3 loop spans 15 amino acids. J gave up 2 bases and V 4 bases, and 4 bases lay outside the gene matches.

The chain carries TRBV1 and TRBJ2-7; the table's D call of TRBD2 was not tested on the DNA. TRBV1 is termed a pseudogene. CDR3 length equals 17 residues. This chain's CDR3 is CTSRTLPGGGLSYEQYF. The DNA of the CDR3 is TGCACCAGCAGAACCCTCCCTGGCGGGGGTCTCTCCTACGAGCAGTACTTC.

The chain links TRBV28 to TRBJ1-1; D gene uncertain. Trimming removed 4 bases from V and 5 bases from J, with 8 bases in between. The V gene's germline CDR1 is MDHEN and CDR2 SYDVKM. CDR3 length: 12 residues. CDR3 region: CASSSGDTEAFF. CDR3 sequence (DNA): TGTGCCAGCAGTTCCGGAGATACTGAAGCTTTCTTT. The full variable domain, with the rest looked up from reference TRBV28 and TRBJ1-1, is DVKVTQSSRYLVKRTGEKVFLECVQDMDHENMFWYRQDPGLGLRLIYFSYDVKMKEKGDIPEGYSVSREKKERFSLILESASTNQTSMYLCASSSGDTEAFFGQGTRLTVV.

The genes are TRBV18 and TRBJ1-6, with 8 bases lining up with TRBD1. The CDR3 is 16 amino acids. Germline V gene lookup returns CDR1 KGHSH and CDR2 LQKENI. V lost 0 bases to trimming and J lost 9 bases; unmatched junction nucleotides: 7. Here the CDR3 reads CASSPPSRGHGSPLHF. In DNA, the CDR3 is TGTGCCAGCTCACCACCGAGCAGGGGGCATGGTTCACCCCTCCACTTT.

The V gene is TRBV27, the J gene TRBJ1-4; no clear D gene. The V end was cut by 3 bases, the J end by 1 base, with 3 bases between. CDR3 length: 13 amino acids. Germline V gene sequence: CDR1 MNHEY, CDR2 SMNVEV (reference sequence). CDR3 in DNA: TGTGCCAGCAGTTTCCTAACTAATGAAAAACTGTTTTTT. Amino acid sequence: CASSFLTNEKLFF.

V gene TRBV5-8 combines with J gene TRBJ1-2; 7 nucleotides line up with TRBD1. V trimming: 4 bases; J trimming: 7 bases; junction bases outside the gene matches: 7. This CDR3 has 13 residues. In germline, CDR1 is SGHTS, CDR2 YDEGEE. Written as DNA, the CDR3 is TGTGCCAGCAGCCTCCAAGGGGGCTCTGGCTACACCTTC. Translating it yields CASSLQGGSGYTF. The whole variable domain, filled in from reference TRBV5-8 and TRBJ1-2, reads EAGVTQSPTHLIKTRGQQATLRCSPISGHTSVYWYQQALGLGLQFLLWYDEGEERNRGNFPPRFSGRQFPNYSSELNVNALELEDSALYLCASSLQGGSGYTFGSGTRLTVV.

The V gene is TRBV5-6, the J gene TRBJ2-1, with D uncertain. Trimming pared 2 bases from V and 0 bases from J, leaving 15 bases between. Germline CDR1 and CDR2: SGHDT and YYEEEE. CDR3 length equals 17 residues. The CDR3, as DNA: TGTGCCAGCAGCTTTTTAACTACGATTAACTCCTACAATGAGCAGTTCTTC. Translating it yields CASSFLTTINSYNEQFF.

The rearrangement links TRBV10-2 to TRBJ2-7; 10 bases match TRBD1. Germline-derived CDR1 and CDR2 are WSHSY and SAAADI. V was pared by 6 bases and J by 0 bases, with 20 bases of the junction left unmatched. The CDR3 is made up of 20 amino acids. CDR3 amino acids: CASRDLSVRDRGSFSYEQYF. The CDR3, as DNA: TGCGCCAGCAGAGACCTTTCTGTCCGGGACAGGGGCTCGTTCTCCTACGAGCAGTACTTC.

The chain is built from TRBV4-2 and TRBJ2-7; D uncertain. Trimming shortened V by 0 bases and J by 6 bases, and 12 bases separated the two germline ends. CDR3 size: 14 residues. Per germline, CDR1 LGHNA and CDR2 YNFKEQ. The DNA for the CDR3 is TGTGCCAGCAGCCAAGATGAAGAGTCTTTCGAGCAGTACTTC. It translates to CASSQDEESFEQYF.